The 32 T cell receptor beta chains in this list originate from one sample, sequenced in a study of CXCR3-negative and CXCR3-positive naive CD8 T cells. Study-level results: TRB CDR3 hydrophobicity was greater in CXCR3-positive naive cells than in CXCR3-negative naive cells.

Their antigen targets remain unknown. Libraries were UMI-labeled 5' RACE TRB cDNA. TCRdb re-called the 5' RACE reads and gives one entry per CDR3 protein, without DNA. In all, the sample yields more than 100,000 distinct CDR3 sequences. The sequencing input was naive CXCR3+ CD8+ T cells from blood. The subset here: CD45RO-CCR7+CD27+CD95- naive CD8+ T cells expressing CXCR3 (TNR3+). The origin of the receptors is a human donor in good health. Some clones in this sample may be carry-over from other donors' samples.

The J gene is TRBJ2-7, the V gene TRBV7-9. The CDR3 sequence is 15 residues long. The germline CDR1 and CDR2 sequences are SEHNR and FQNEAQ (reference sequence). The CDR3 reads CASSTVISSSYEQYF.

The V and J genes are TRBV27 and TRBJ2-7; TCRdb selects TRBD2, and the lack of DNA leaves this call unchecked. CDR1 MNHEY and CDR2 SMNVEV come from the germline V gene (reference sequence). The CDR3 spans 13 residues. The CDR3 spells CASRGLAGGEQYF.

The chain has TRBV27 and TRBJ2-5; no DNA is available, so the TRBD2 call from TCRdb remains unchecked. The germline CDR1 and CDR2 sequences are MNHEY and SMNVEV (reference sequence). The CDR3 loop spans 14 amino acids. The CDR3 sequence: CASSRLAGGETQYF.

This rearrangement joins TRBV4-2 to TRBJ1-2; the D call of TRBD1 rests on TCRdb alone, since no DNA is present to check it. Germline CDR1 is LGHNA and CDR2 is YNFKEQ. The CDR3 length is 16 residues. This CDR3 reads CASSQEGTGHVYGYTF.

The gene calls are TRBV20-1 and TRBJ2-5; the TRBD1 assignment by TCRdb is unverifiable without DNA. This CDR3 is 15 amino acids long. Germline CDR1 reads DFQATT; CDR2 reads SNEGSKA (reference sequence). CDR3 loop: CSARPWEGGPETQYF.

The V gene is TRBV28, the J gene TRBJ2-5; TCRdb calls TRBD2, which cannot be checked without DNA. Looked up from germline, CDR1 is MDHEN and CDR2 is SYDVKM. CDR3 length: 14 amino acids. CDR3: CASSHASGGETQYF.

This sequence joins TRBV4-1 and TRBJ2-5; the D call from TCRdb, TRBD2, cannot be confirmed without DNA. The CDR3 is made up of 16 amino acids. Germline V gene sequence: CDR1 MGHRA, CDR2 YSYEKL. CDR3 protein: CASSPRLGGGQETQYF.

The rearrangement uses TRBV3-1 and TRBJ1-1; there is no DNA to check the TCRdb D call of TRBD1. CDR1 LGHDT and CDR2 YNNKEL come from the germline V gene (reference sequence). The CDR3 totals 15 residues. This CDR3 reads CASSQVLGALTEAFF.

The rearrangement joins TRBV29-1 to TRBJ2-3; the D gene TCRdb calls, TRBD2, cannot be checked with no DNA. Germline lookup yields CDR1 SQVTM and CDR2 ANQGSEA. This CDR3 region has 16 residues. CDR3 in amino acids: CSARGSAGGYGDTQYF.

The J gene is TRBJ2-2, the V gene TRBV4-1; checking the TCRdb D call of TRBD1 is not possible without DNA. This CDR3 has 17 amino acids. Germline CDR1 and CDR2: MGHRA and YSYEKL. The CDR3 here is CASSQGTGGTDTGELFF.

This chain uses TRBV30 with TRBJ1-2; TCRdb outputs TRBD1, but without DNA this stays unchecked. CDR3 size: 12 residues. In germline, CDR1 is GTSNPN, CDR2 SVGIG (reference sequence). This CDR3 reads CAWFTGIGGYTF.

CDR3 in amino acids: CASSPRTGGIQEQYF. This chain connects TRBV7-9 to TRBJ2-7; TCRdb outputs TRBD1, but without DNA this stays unchecked. The germline CDR1 and CDR2 sequences are SEHNR and FQNEAQ (reference sequence). The CDR3 has 15 amino acids.

The chain has TRBV25-1 and TRBJ2-1. This CDR3 is built from 14 residues. The V gene's germline CDR1 is MGHDK and CDR2 SYGVNS. The CDR3: CASSEGNPYNEQFF.

The chain joins TRBV29-1 to TRBJ2-1; TCRdb's D call, TRBD2, is unchecked because there is no DNA. The CDR3 spans 15 residues. Germline V gene data show CDR1 as SQVTM and CDR2 as ANQGSEA. CDR3: CSVPGTSGPYNEQFF.

V usage is TRBV5-1 and J usage is TRBJ2-7; TCRdb's assignment of TRBD1 cannot be checked, as there is no DNA. Looked up from germline, CDR1 is SGHRS and CDR2 is YFSETQ. This CDR3 is 13 amino acids long. This CDR3 reads CASSLLGGTEQYF.

The chain combines TRBV6-2 or TRBV6-3 with TRBJ2-7; TCRdb outputs TRBD2, but without DNA this stays unchecked. The CDR3 runs 13 residues. CDR1 is MNHEY and CDR2 is SVGEGT in the germline V gene. CDR3 region: CASHGSGNGEQYF.

V and J are TRBV4-1 and TRBJ1-4. This CDR3 contains 15 residues. Per germline, CDR1 MGHRA and CDR2 YSYEKL. CDR3 sequence: CASSQVLVTSEKLFF.

The rearrangement uses TRBV7-2 and TRBJ2-1; the TCRdb D gene call, TRBD2, has no DNA to confirm it. The germline CDR1 and CDR2 sequences are SGHTA and FQGNSA. The CDR3 extends over 18 amino acids. Here the CDR3 reads CASSSYPQRGPPYNEQFF.

The chain carries TRBV28 and TRBJ2-5; as DNA is missing, the TRBD1 call by TCRdb cannot be tested. The CDR3 is made up of 16 amino acids. Germline values: CDR1 MDHEN, CDR2 SYDVKM. The CDR3 here is CASSFTGQGESETQYF.

The chain uses TRBV4-1 and TRBJ2-7; TCRdb gives TRBD1 as the D gene, but with no DNA this cannot be confirmed. This CDR3 region has 18 residues. Germline assignment: CDR1 MGHRA and CDR2 YSYEKL. The CDR3 spells CASSQENTGTGSSYEQYF.

V usage is TRBV20-1 and J usage is TRBJ2-5; the D call from TCRdb, TRBD1, cannot be confirmed without DNA. The CDR3 totals 17 residues. Germline V gene data show CDR1 as DFQATT and CDR2 as SNEGSKA (reference sequence). The CDR3 sequence: CSACCRDRGPVGETQYF.

This chain joins TRBV29-1 and TRBJ2-7; TCRdb's assignment of TRBD1 cannot be checked, as there is no DNA. The CDR3 length is 15 residues. CDR1 SQVTM and CDR2 ANQGSEA come from the germline V gene. The CDR3 spells CSGILGTGGIYEQYF.

The genes are TRBV12-3 or TRBV12-4 and TRBJ2-7. The CDR3 covers 15 residues. The CDR3 reads CASSLAWVSSYEQYF.

The rearrangement uses TRBV12-3 or TRBV12-4 and TRBJ1-2. The CDR3 length is 14 residues. The CDR3 sequence: CASRAGKTYYGYTF.

The chain carries TRBV29-1 and TRBJ2-3; without DNA, the TCRdb call of TRBD2 cannot be checked. Germline assignment: CDR1 SQVTM and CDR2 ANQGSEA. The CDR3 extends over 16 amino acids. The chain's CDR3 is CSVGGRAGTSTDTQYF.

This chain uses TRBV29-1 with TRBJ2-5. The CDR3 length is 13 residues. CDR1 is SQVTM, CDR2 ANQGSEA, per germline. The CDR3 sequence is CSVVVRHQETQYF.

The chain's CDR3 is CASSYFGGHYNEQFF. The chain has TRBV6-2 or TRBV6-3 and TRBJ2-1; TCRdb calls TRBD1, which cannot be checked without DNA. Germline V gene data show CDR1 as MNHEY and CDR2 as SVGEGT. The CDR3 is made up of 15 amino acids.

The chain links TRBV2 to TRBJ2-3; without DNA, the TCRdb call of TRBD1 cannot be checked. Germline CDR1 reads SNHLY; CDR2 reads FYNNEI. CDR3 length: 16 amino acids. CDR3 in amino acids: CASSEKVRELTDTQYF.

The rearrangement joins TRBV21-1 to TRBJ2-7; TCRdb's D gene call, TRBD1, goes unchecked for lack of DNA. TRBV21-1 is labeled a pseudogene. The CDR3 has 14 amino acids. CDR3 residues: CATAWGQGVYEQYF.

The chain employs TRBV12-3 or TRBV12-4 and TRBJ1-5; TCRdb picks TRBD1, but there is no DNA to check that call. The CDR3 extends over 14 amino acids. CDR3 sequence: CASSLPGPGQPQHF.

The CDR3 sequence is CASSLERTGLETQYF. V gene TRBV11-2 combines with J gene TRBJ2-5; as DNA is missing, the TRBD1 call by TCRdb cannot be tested. The V gene's germline CDR1 is SGHAT and CDR2 FQNNGV. The CDR3 is made up of 15 amino acids.

The J gene is TRBJ2-7, the V gene TRBV2; the D call from TCRdb, TRBD2, cannot be confirmed without DNA. CDR1 and CDR2 (germline): SNHLY, FYNNEI. This CDR3 spans 17 amino acids. The CDR3 sequence is CASRPRSGLAGVYEQYF.